The clone carrying this T cell receptor beta chain occurred many times. As yet, its antigen is unknown. Germline assignment: CDR1 SEHNR and CDR2 FQNEAQ (reference sequence). The CDR3 consists of 15 residues. V lost 3 bases and J 1 base, leaving 11 bases between the germline ends. The data are from a study of identical twins. General study findings and limits: Insertions ran lower in abundant cord blood beta clonotypes, though not in memory repertoires. Diverse VJ usage suggested most zero-insertion clonotypes were not invariant T cells.

A single record per CDR3 protein comes from TCRdb applying MiXCR to the 5' RACE reads. The top ten hold around 0.95% of the sample, which has 700,000 or so distinct CDR3 sequences, around 8.3% seen once. Another study also made use of these data, one on yellow fever vaccine responses in identical twins. That publication notes: On the reported evidence, twins' vaccine T cell responses seemed partly convergent and partly personalized.

The source material was PBMCs. The sequence was obtained from a woman in her late teens or twenties in good health. V gene TRBV7-9 combines with J gene TRBJ2-3; weak D call: TRBD2 (5 bases). The DNA for the CDR3 is TGTGCCAGCAGCTTTCCGCGGGCGGGCACAGATACGCAGTATTTT. As protein: CASSFPRAGTDTQYF. Complete variable domain (other parts from reference TRBV7-9 and TRBJ2-3): DTGVSQNPRHKITKRGQNVTFRCDPISEHNRLYWYRQTLGQGPEFLTYFQNEAQLEKSRLLSDRFSAERPKGSFSTLEIQRTEQGDSAMYLCASSFPRAGTDTQYFGPGTRLTVL.